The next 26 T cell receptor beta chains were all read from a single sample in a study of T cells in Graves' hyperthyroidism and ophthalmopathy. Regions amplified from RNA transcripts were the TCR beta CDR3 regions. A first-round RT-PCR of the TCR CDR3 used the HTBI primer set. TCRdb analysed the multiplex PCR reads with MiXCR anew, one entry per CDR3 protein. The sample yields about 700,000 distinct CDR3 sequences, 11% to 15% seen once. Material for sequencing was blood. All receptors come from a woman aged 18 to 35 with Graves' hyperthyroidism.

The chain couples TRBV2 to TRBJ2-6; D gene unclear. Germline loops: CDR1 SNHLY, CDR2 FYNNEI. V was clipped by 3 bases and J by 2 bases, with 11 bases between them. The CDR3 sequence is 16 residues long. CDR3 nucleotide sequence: TGTGCCAGCAGTGACCGGCAGGCGGCTGGGGCCAACGTCCTGACTTTC. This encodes CASSDRQAAGANVLTF. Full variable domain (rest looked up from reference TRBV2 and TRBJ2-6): EPEVTQTPSHQVTQMGQEVILRCVPISNHLYFYWYRQILGQKVEFLVSFYNNEISEKSEIFDDQFSVERPDGSNFTLKIRSTKLEDSAMYFCASSDRQAAGANVLTFGAGSRLTVL.

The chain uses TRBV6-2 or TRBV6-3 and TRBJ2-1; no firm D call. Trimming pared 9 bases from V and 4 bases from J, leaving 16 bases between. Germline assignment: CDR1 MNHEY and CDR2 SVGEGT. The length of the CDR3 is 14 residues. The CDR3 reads CARELCGPYNEQFF. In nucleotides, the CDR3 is TGTGCCAGGGAACTCTGCGGACCATACAATGAGCAGTTCTTC.

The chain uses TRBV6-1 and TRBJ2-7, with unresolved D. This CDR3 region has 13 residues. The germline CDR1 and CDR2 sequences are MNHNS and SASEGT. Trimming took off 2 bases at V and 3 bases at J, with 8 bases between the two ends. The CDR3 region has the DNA TGTGCCAGCAGTGAACTGGGTCGCTACGAGCAGTACTTC. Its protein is CASSELGRYEQYF.

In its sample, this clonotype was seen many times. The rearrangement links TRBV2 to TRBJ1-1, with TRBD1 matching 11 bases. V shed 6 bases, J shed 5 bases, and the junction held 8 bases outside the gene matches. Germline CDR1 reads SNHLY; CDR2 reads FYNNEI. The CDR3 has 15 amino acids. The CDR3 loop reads CASSTSDRGHTEAFF. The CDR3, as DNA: TGTGCCAGCAGCACCTCGGACAGGGGGCATACTGAAGCTTTCTTT.

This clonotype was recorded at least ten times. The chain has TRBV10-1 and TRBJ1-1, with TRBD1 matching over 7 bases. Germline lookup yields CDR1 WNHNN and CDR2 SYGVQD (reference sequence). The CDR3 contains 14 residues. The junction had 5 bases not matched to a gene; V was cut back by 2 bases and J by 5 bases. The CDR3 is CASSETRGWTEAFF. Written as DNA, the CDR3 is TGCGCCAGCAGTGAGACCAGGGGGTGGACTGAAGCTTTCTTT.

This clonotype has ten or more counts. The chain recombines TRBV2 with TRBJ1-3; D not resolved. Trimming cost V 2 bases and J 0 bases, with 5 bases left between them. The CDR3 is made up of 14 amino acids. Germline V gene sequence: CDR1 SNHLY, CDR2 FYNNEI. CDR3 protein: CASSERASGNTIYF. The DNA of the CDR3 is TGTGCCAGCAGTGAAAGGGCCTCTGGAAACACCATATATTTT.

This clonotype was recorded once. As DNA, the CDR3 is TGTGCCACCAGTGATCTCACCGGGAGGGATCCAGATACGCAGTATTTT. Residues: CATSDLTGRDPDTQYF. V gene TRBV24-1 combines with J gene TRBJ2-3; 8 positions agree with TRBD2. The V segment lost 3 bases and the J segment 4 bases; nucleotides outside the gene matches: 8. Germline V gene data show CDR1 as KGHDR and CDR2 as SFDVKD. The CDR3 covers 16 residues.

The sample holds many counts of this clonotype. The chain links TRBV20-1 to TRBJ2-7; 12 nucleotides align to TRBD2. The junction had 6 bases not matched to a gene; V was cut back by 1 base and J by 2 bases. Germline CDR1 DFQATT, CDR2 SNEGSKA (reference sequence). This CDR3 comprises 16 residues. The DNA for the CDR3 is TGCAGTGCTAGAGGACTAGCGGGAGTCAAGGCCTACGAGCAGTACTTC. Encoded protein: CSARGLAGVKAYEQYF.

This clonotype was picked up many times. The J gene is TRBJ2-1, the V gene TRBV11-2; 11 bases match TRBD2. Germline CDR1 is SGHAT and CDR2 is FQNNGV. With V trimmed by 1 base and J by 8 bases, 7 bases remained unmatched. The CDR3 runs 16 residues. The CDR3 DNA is TGTGCCAGCAGCTTAGGAATACTAGCGGGAGTTCATGAGCAGTTCTTC. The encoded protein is CASSLGILAGVHEQFF.

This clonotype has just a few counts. This CDR3 is CASSLEWPGTAVGEQYF. The CDR3 DNA is TGTGCCAGCAGTTTAGAGTGGCCCGGGACCGCCGTGGGCGAGCAGTACTTC. The chain has TRBV27 and TRBJ2-7; possibly TRBD1 or TRBD2 for D (5 bases each). Germline V gene data show CDR1 as MNHEY and CDR2 as SMNVEV (reference sequence). The CDR3 is 17 residues long. The germline V and J ends were trimmed by 2 bases and 6 bases, with 23 bases remaining between them.

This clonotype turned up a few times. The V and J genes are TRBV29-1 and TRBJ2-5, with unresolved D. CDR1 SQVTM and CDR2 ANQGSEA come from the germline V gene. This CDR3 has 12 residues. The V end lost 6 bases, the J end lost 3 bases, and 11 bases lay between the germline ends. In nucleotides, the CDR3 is TGCAGCGTGGTTGCCATGGAAGAGACCCAGTACTTC. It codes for CSVVAMEETQYF. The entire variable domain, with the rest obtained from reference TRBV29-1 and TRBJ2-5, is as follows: SAVISQKPSRDICQRGTSLTIQCQVDSQVTMMFWYRQQPGQSLTLIATANQGSEATYESGFVIDKFPISRPNLTFSTLTVSNMSPEDSSIYLCSVVAMEETQYFGPGTRLLVL.

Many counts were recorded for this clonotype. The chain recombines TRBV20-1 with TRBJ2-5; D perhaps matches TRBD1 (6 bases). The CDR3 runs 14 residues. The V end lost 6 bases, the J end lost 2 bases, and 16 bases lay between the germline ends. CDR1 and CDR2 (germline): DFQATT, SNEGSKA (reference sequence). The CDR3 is CSALGTPRQETQYF. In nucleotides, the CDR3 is TGCAGTGCCCTAGGGACACCACGTCAAGAGACCCAGTACTTC.

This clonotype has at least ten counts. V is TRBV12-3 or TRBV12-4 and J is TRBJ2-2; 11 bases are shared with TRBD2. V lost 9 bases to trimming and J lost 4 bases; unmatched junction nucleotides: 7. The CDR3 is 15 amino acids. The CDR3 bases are TGTGCCAGTTTACTAGCGGGAGTTGGCACCGGGGAGCTGTTTTTT. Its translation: CASLLAGVGTGELFF.

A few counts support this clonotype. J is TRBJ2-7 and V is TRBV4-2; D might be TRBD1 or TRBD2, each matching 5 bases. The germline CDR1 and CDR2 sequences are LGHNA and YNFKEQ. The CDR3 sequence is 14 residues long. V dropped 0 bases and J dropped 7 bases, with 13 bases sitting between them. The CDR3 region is CASSQDRGVREQYF. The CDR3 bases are TGTGCCAGCAGCCAAGATCGAGGGGTTCGGGAGCAGTACTTC.

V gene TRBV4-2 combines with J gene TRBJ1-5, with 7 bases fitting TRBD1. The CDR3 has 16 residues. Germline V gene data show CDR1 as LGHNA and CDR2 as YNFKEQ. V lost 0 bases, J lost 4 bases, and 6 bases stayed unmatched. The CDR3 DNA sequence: TGTGCCAGCAGCCAAGATCAGGGACAGCTAAATCAGCCCCAGCATTTT. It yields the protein CASSQDQGQLNQPQHF.

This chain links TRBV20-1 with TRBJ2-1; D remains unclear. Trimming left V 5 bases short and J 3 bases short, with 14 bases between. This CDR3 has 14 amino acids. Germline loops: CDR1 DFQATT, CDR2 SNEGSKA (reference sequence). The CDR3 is CSAWDPRYYNEQFF. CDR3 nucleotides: TGCAGTGCTTGGGATCCGCGCTACTACAATGAGCAGTTCTTC.

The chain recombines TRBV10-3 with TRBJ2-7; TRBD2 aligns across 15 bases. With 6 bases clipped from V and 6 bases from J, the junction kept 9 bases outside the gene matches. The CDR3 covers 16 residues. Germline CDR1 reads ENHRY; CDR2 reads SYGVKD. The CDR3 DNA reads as TGTGCCATCAGAACGGGACTAGCGGGAGGTGGGCTCGAGCAGTACTTC. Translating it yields CAIRTGLAGGGLEQYF.

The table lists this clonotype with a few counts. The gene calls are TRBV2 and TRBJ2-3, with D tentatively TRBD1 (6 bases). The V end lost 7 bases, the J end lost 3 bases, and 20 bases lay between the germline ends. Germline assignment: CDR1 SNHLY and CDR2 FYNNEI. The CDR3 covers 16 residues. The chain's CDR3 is CASTKTGALETDTQYF. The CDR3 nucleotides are TGTGCCAGCACCAAGACAGGCGCTCTCGAAACAGATACGCAGTATTTT.

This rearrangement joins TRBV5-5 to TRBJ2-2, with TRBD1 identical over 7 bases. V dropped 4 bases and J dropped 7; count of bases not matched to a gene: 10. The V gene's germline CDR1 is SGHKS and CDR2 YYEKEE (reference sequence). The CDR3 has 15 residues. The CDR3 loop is CASSQGTELGGELFF. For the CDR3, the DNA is TGTGCCAGCAGCCAAGGGACAGAGCTTGGCGGGGAGCTGTTTTTT.

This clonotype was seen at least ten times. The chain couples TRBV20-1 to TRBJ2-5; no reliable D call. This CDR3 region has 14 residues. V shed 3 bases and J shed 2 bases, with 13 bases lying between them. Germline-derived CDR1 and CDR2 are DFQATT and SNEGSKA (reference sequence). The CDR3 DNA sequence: TGCAGTGCTAGGAAGGTCAGGCTACAAGAGACCCAGTACTTC. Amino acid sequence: CSARKVRLQETQYF.

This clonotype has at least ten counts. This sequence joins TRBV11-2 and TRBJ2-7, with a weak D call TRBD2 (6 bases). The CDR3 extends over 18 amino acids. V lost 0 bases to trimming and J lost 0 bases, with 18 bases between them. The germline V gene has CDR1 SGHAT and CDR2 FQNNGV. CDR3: CASSLDLEGGVTSYEQYF. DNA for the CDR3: TGTGCCAGCAGCTTAGATTTGGAAGGCGGGGTCACCTCCTACGAGCAGTACTTC.

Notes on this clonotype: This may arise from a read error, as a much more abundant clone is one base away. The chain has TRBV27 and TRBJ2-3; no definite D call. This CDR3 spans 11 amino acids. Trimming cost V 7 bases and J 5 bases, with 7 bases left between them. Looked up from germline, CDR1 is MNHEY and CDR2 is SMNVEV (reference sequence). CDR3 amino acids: CASTNKDTQYF. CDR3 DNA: TGTGCCAGCACCAACAAAGATACGCAGTATTTT.

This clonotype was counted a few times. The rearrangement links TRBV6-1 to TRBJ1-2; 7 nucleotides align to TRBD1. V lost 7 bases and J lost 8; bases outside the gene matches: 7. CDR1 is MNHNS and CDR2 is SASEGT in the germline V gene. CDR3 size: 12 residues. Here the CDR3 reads CASTRTGEGYTF. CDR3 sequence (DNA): TGTGCCAGCACCAGAACAGGGGAAGGCTACACCTTC.

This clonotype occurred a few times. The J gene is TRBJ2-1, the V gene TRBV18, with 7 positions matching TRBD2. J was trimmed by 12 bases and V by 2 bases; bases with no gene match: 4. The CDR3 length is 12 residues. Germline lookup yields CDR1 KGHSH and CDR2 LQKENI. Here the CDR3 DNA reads TGTGCCAGCTCACCAGATGGGAGGGGGCAGTTCTTC. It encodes CASSPDGRGQFF. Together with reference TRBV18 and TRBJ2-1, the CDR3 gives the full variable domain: NAGVMQNPRHLVRRRGQEARLRCSPMKGHSHVYWYRQLPEEGLKFMVYLQKENIIDESGMPKERFSAEFPKEGPSILRIQQVVRGDSAAYFCASSPDGRGQFFGPGTRLTVL.

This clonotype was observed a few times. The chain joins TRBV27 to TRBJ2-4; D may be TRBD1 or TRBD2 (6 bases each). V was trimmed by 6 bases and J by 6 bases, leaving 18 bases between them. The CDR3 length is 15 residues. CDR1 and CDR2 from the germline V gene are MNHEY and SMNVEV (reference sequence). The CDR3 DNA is TGTGCCAGCAGAAAAGGGGGGAGTTCGGGAAACATTCAGTACTTC. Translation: CASRKGGSSGNIQYF.

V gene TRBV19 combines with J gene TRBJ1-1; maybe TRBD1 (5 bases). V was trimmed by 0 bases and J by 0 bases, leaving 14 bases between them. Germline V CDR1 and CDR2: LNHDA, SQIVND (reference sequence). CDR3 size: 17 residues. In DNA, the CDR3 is TGTGCCAGTAGTATAGATATTTGGACATACATGAACACTGAAGCTTTCTTT. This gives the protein CASSIDIWTYMNTEAFF.